Described below is a single T cell receptor beta chain sequence and its context. CDR1 and CDR2 from the germline V gene are MDHEN and SYDVKM. The CDR3 runs 13 residues. V was cut by 3 bases and J by 2 bases, with 8 bases left in between. The data were taken from a study of cytomegalovirus exposure and HLA in healthy donors. The PCR had 60 Vbeta and 13 Jbeta primers. Sequenced by immunoSEQ multiplex PCR; TCRdb stores in-frame clones only, minus some. The sample shows under 200,000 clones, around three quarters of them seen only once. The rearrangement uses TRBV28 and TRBJ2-7; D not resolved. This TCR was sampled from a woman aged 45-65 years in good health and CMV-seropositive. Source material: PBMCs. The DNA for the CDR3 is TGTGCCAGCAGTTTCACAGTTACCTACGAGCAGTACTTC. Translating it yields CASSFTVTYEQYF.